The 20 T cell receptor beta chains presented below share a single source sample, sequenced in a study of molecular identifiers for immune sequencing clone quantification. TCRdb fed the PCR reads into MiXCR, producing one record per CDR3 protein. The sample consists of under 800,000 distinct CDR3 sequences, roughly 25% of them appearing once. The material sequenced was naive CD8+ T cells from blood, with Jurkat cell RNA spiked in. Subset indicated: FACS-sorted CD8+CD4-CCR7+CD45RA+ naive T cells. Source of these receptors: a human donor in good health. Some libraries in this study had Jurkat cell RNA spiked in.

For this clonotype: A much larger clone differs by one base, so this may be a read error. The CDR3 ends on some other residue instead of the conserved phenylalanine or tryptophan, so this is likely a read error. This chain connects TRBV7-9 to TRBJ1-1, with a weak D call TRBD1 (6 bases). CDR1 is SEHNR, CDR2 FQNEAQ, per germline (reference sequence). CDR3 length: 14 residues. The V gene lost 5 bases and the J gene lost 2 bases, with 12 bases spanning the gap. The CDR3 bases are TGTGCCAGCAGCCCACAGGGACTTAACACTGAAGCTTTCTAT. It yields the protein CASSPQGLNTEAFY.

In its sample, this clonotype was seen once. This chain connects TRBV24-1 to TRBJ2-3; D possibly corresponds to TRBD1 (5 bases). CDR1 and CDR2 (germline): KGHDR, SFDVKD. This CDR3 spans 17 amino acids. V was shortened by 5 bases and J by 2 bases, with 19 bases between the two germline ends. The CDR3 DNA is TGTGCCACCAGTGCCCCTACGGTCGTCAGGGTCACAGATACGCAGTATTTT. Its translation is CATSAPTVVRVTDTQYF.

This clonotype was observed at least ten times. This chain joins TRBV9 and TRBJ2-3; D perhaps matches TRBD2 (5 bases). From germline, CDR1 is SGDLS and CDR2 YYNGEE. Trimming left V 2 bases short and J 2 bases short, with 12 bases between. There are 15 residues in the CDR3. The CDR3: CASSVGVSFTDTQYF. The CDR3 DNA reads TGTGCCAGCAGCGTCGGGGTTAGTTTCACAGATACGCAGTATTTT.

This sequence joins TRBV12-3 or TRBV12-4 and TRBJ1-5, with D hard to call. The CDR3 is made up of 13 amino acids. V shed 2 bases and J shed 5 bases, with 7 bases lying between them. The CDR3 loop is CASSLNSYQPQHF. The CDR3 region has the DNA TGTGCCAGCAGTTTAAACAGCTATCAGCCCCAGCATTTT.

This clonotype has more than one count but fewer than ten. This chain links TRBV20-1 with TRBJ2-7, with 7 bases lining up with TRBD2. Germline CDR1 DFQATT, CDR2 SNEGSKA (reference sequence). The CDR3 loop spans 14 amino acids. Trimming removed 3 bases from V and 6 bases from J; junction bases left unmatched: 11. The CDR3 reads CSASIGAGRGEQYF. The CDR3 DNA reads as TGCAGTGCTAGCATAGGGGCGGGGAGGGGCGAGCAGTACTTC.

To note about this clonotype: This clone may be a read error of a much larger clone one base away. The chain links TRBV14 to TRBJ2-1, with a tentative D call TRBD2 (6 bases). The V gene's germline CDR1 is SGHDN and CDR2 FVKESK. CDR3 length: 14 amino acids. The CDR3: CASSQGSPGTGKLF. The CDR3 DNA reads as TGTGCCAGCAGCCAAGGGTCACCGGGGACTGGAAAGCTCTTC. Combining the CDR3 with reference TRBV14 and TRBJ2-1 gives the whole variable domain EAGVTQFPSHSVIEKGQTVTLRCDPISGHDNLYWYRRVMGKEIKFLLHFVKESKQDESGMPNNRFLAERTGGTYSTLKVQPAELEDSGVYFCASSQGSPGTGKLFGPGTRLTVL.

V usage is TRBV19 and J usage is TRBJ1-3, with a possible D match to TRBD1 (5 bases). CDR3 size: 16 residues. The ends were cut back, 3 bases at V and 4 bases at J, with 16 bases in the middle. Germline CDR1 and CDR2: LNHDA and SQIVND (reference sequence). CDR3 in DNA: TGTGCCAGTAGTATGCATAACTACGGGGGAGGAAACACCATATATTTT. Amino acids: CASSMHNYGGGNTIYF.

Only a few counts were recorded for this clonotype. This chain uses TRBV4-3 with TRBJ2-2; 10 bases are a match to TRBD2. CDR3 length equals 18 residues. V shed 0 bases, J shed 4 bases, and the junction held 8 bases outside the gene matches. Germline V gene lookup returns CDR1 LGHNA and CDR2 YSLEER. The CDR3 sequence is CASSQDLMLAGATGELFF. Written as DNA, the CDR3 is TGCGCCAGCAGCCAAGATTTAATGCTAGCGGGGGCCACCGGGGAGCTGTTTTTT.

V is TRBV4-3 and J is TRBJ1-3; D possibly corresponds to TRBD1 (6 bases). Germline values: CDR1 LGHNA, CDR2 YSLEER. The CDR3 is 17 residues long. V was pared by 0 bases and J by 9 bases, with 21 bases between. The CDR3 nucleotides are TGCGCCAGCAGCCAAGATAAGGGTACTGGGACATTCAGCACCATATATTTT. Encoded protein: CASSQDKGTGTFSTIYF.

CDR3 bases: TGCGCCAGCAGCCAAGAGGTCCGGTCTAACTATGGCTACACCTTC. Translated, it gives CASSQEVRSNYGYTF. V gene TRBV4-1 combines with J gene TRBJ1-2; D gene ambiguous. This CDR3 has 15 residues. Germline CDR1 reads MGHRA; CDR2 reads YSYEKL. Trimming pared 0 bases from V and 0 bases from J, leaving 8 bases between.

The V gene is TRBV27, the J gene TRBJ2-3, with D tentatively TRBD2 (6 bases). CDR3 size: 17 residues. CDR1 is MNHEY, CDR2 SMNVEV, per germline (reference sequence). V was cut by 8 bases and J by 7 bases, with 28 bases left in between. DNA for the CDR3: TGTGCCAGCCTCCCTTCCGTTGGGGGGATTAGGACATATACGCAGTATTTT. Translated: CASLPSVGGIRTYTQYF.

This clonotype was seen a handful of times. This rearrangement joins TRBV19 to TRBJ2-1; weak D call: TRBD1 (5 bases). From germline, CDR1 is LNHDA and CDR2 SQIVND (reference sequence). V gave up 1 base and J gave up 3 bases, with 25 bases separating them. This CDR3 comprises 20 residues. The CDR3 spells CASSIGFGRGTTKNYNEQFF. CDR3 nucleotide sequence: TGTGCCAGTAGTATAGGATTCGGTAGGGGTACAACTAAAAACTACAATGAGCAGTTCTTC.

This clonotype has a count of ten or more. The gene calls are TRBV9 and TRBJ1-1; D perhaps matches TRBD1 (6 bases). This CDR3 spans 17 amino acids. In germline, CDR1 is SGDLS, CDR2 YYNGEE. Trimming took 3 bases from V and 3 from J, leaving 21 bases between them. The CDR3 sequence is CASSGRHVGARDTEAFF. The CDR3 bases are TGTGCCAGCAGCGGACGACACGTGGGGGCGCGGGACACTGAAGCTTTCTTT.

In its sample, this clonotype was seen a few times. The chain carries TRBV30 and TRBJ2-7; D remains unclear. With 1 base removed from V and 3 bases from J, the gap between germline ends came to 4 bases. CDR3 length: 11 residues. From germline, CDR1 is GTSNPN and CDR2 SVGIG (reference sequence). CDR3 residues: CAWSGNYEQYF. The CDR3 DNA is TGTGCCTGGAGTGGAAACTACGAGCAGTACTTC.

This clonotype came up many times. The chain is built from TRBV6-2 or TRBV6-3 and TRBJ1-1, with D tentatively TRBD1 (6 bases). Trimming cost V 2 bases and J 1 base, with 14 bases left between them. Germline V lookup: CDR1 MNHEY, CDR2 SVGEGT. CDR3 length: 16 residues. CDR3 in amino acids: CASSYPSDRPNTEAFF. CDR3 DNA sequence: TGTGCCAGCAGTTACCCCTCTGACAGGCCGAACACTGAAGCTTTCTTT.

This clonotype was seen repeatedly, ten times or more. The V and J genes are TRBV30 and TRBJ2-7; 7 positions agree with TRBD1. CDR3 length: 15 residues. Germline V gene data show CDR1 as GTSNPN and CDR2 as SVGIG (reference sequence). The V and J ends lost 0 bases and 3 bases, in that order; junction bases with no gene match: 8. The CDR3 spells CAWSVGQGVYYEQYF. The CDR3 bases are TGTGCCTGGAGTGTCGGCCAGGGGGTATACTACGAGCAGTACTTC.

This clonotype was counted only a few times. This chain links TRBV14 with TRBJ1-1, with TRBD1 identical over 7 bases. Germline CDR1 and CDR2: SGHDN and FVKESK. Trimming took 0 bases from V and 4 from J; bases not matched to a gene: 5. The CDR3 has 15 residues. The CDR3 sequence: CASSQDTDRATEAFF. Here the CDR3 DNA reads TGTGCCAGCAGCCAAGACACCGACAGGGCCACTGAAGCTTTCTTT.

This clonotype turned up a few times. The V and J genes are TRBV4-3 and TRBJ2-1; D remains unclear. The CDR3 is made up of 15 amino acids. Trimming took 0 bases from V and 5 from J, leaving 11 bases between them. Germline-derived CDR1 and CDR2 are LGHNA and YSLEER. For the CDR3, the DNA is TGCGCCAGCAGCCAAGATCGCGTCCCCCACAATGAGCAGTTCTTC. Amino acid sequence: CASSQDRVPHNEQFF.

The rearrangement uses TRBV19 and TRBJ2-5; TRBD2 matches 12 bases. This CDR3 contains 15 residues. Germline trimming cut 6 bases from V and 4 bases from J; bases unmatched to any gene: 6. Germline assignment: CDR1 LNHDA and CDR2 SQIVND (reference sequence). The CDR3 loop is CASSQPGLAGETQYF. The CDR3 nucleotides read TGTGCCAGTAGCCAACCGGGACTAGCGGGAGAGACCCAGTACTTC.

The rearrangement uses TRBV5-6 and TRBJ2-2; a possible D gene is TRBD2 (6 bases). There are 16 residues in the CDR3. The V gene's germline CDR1 is SGHDT and CDR2 YYEEEE. Trimming took 0 bases from V and 7 from J, leaving 16 bases between them. The CDR3 here is CASSLAGAGRHGELFF. For the CDR3, the DNA is TGTGCCAGCAGCTTGGCCGGGGCAGGGAGGCACGGGGAGCTGTTTTTT.